The sequence of this TCR beta chain was determined in a study of blood T cell repertoires in COVID-19. Per the original methods: Researchers report that nucleated cell counts were estimated from reference gene primer amplification. The data were produced by immunoSEQ multiplex PCR, yet TCRdb's version contains in-frame clones alone and is incomplete. V and J calls and clone size are copied from that table; D and trimming were computed from the DNA. The sample gives under 300,000 clones, over 75% of which show up once; 2.5% to 3.5% is in the top ten. Assignment of participants to cohorts was predicated upon participant-reported clinical history. The study recruited exposed participants who had met a COVID-19 case within 2 weeks before entry. Germline V CDR1 and CDR2: LNHNV, YYDKDF (reference sequence). The V end was cut by 5 bases, the J end by 8 bases, with 15 bases between. There are 13 residues in the CDR3.

This receptor was identified in a woman aged 40 to 49 who had been exposed to COVID-19. The sequenced material came from PBMCs or T cells enriched from blood (not recorded which). The chain uses TRBV15 and TRBJ1-2; D perhaps matches TRBD1 (6 bases). CDR3 bases: TGTGCCACCAGCCCGTCAGGGGTCTGGGGCTACACCTTC. Translated, it gives CATSPSGVWGYTF.